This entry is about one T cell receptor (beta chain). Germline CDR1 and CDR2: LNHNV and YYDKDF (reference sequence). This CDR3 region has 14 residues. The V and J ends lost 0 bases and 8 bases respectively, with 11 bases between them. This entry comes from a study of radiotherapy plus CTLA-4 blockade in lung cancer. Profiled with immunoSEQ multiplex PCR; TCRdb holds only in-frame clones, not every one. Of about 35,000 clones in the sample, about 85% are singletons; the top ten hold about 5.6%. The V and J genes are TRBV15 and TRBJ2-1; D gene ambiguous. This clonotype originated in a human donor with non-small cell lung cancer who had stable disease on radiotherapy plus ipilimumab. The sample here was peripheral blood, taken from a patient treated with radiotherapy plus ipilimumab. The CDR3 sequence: CATSRDRVRYEQFF. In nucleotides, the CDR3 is TGTGCCACCAGCAGAGATCGGGTCCGGTATGAGCAGTTCTTC.